In its sample, the clone carrying this T cell receptor (beta chain) was seen a few times. What it recognizes is unknown. This specimen comes from a study of T-cell memory formation after mild COVID-19. Study summary: For the most part, TCR clusters were specific to one donor. Study results and caveats: Contracting clones from day 15 to 85 showed balanced CD4/CD8; later expanders favored CD4+. Clones that contracted clustered mainly in CM and EM if CD4+ and in EMRA if CD8+.

Sample barcodes and UMIs were carried by the TCR alpha and TCR beta cDNA libraries that 5'RACE generated with constant-segment primers. Each CDR3 protein gets one entry after TCRdb re-called the 5' RACE reads with MiXCR. The sample has roughly 480,000 distinct CDR3 sequences, approximately 23% seen once. The source is an adult woman who had mild COVID-19 (a few samples of this study predate the infection). Cell type and time point are not known. The sample comprised PBMCs or a T cell subset sorted from them (not recorded which).

CDR3 sequence (DNA): TGTGCCAGCAGCTTGGAGACTAGCGGGGCCCGAGGGACCGGGGAGCTGTTTTTT. Protein product: CASSLETSGARGTGELFF. V is TRBV5-5 and J is TRBJ2-2; 11 bases fit TRBD2. This CDR3 has 18 amino acids. V shed 0 bases and J 5 bases; nucleotides not matched to a gene: 9. From germline, CDR1 is SGHKS and CDR2 YYEKEE (reference sequence).